This T cell receptor beta chain comes out of a study of blood T cells in healthy people across ages (dated by TCRdb to between 2014 and 2017). With regard to the full study: In model experiments, template switching captured roughly one uniquely barcoded TCR beta cDNA molecule for every two T cells. Two additional independent replicas of 1 million unique cDNA reads from the same blood draw were analyzed for two donors (one aged 18 to 29 and one aged 80 or older). The study measured age-related changes in TCR beta repertoire diversity using deep sequencing normalized with unique cDNA molecular identifiers. The donors were split into four age groups: young (average 16 years), middle-aged (about 40), aged (62) and long-lived (under 85).

The donors were around 39 Caucasian individuals from Russia, aged 6 to 90 years, who were systemically healthy. Each donor gave 8 to 10 milliliters of peripheral blood, collected into EDTA-treated Vacutainer tubes. Ficoll-Paque density-gradient centrifugation was used to isolate PBMCs, with at least 6 million per sample. Total RNA, at least 5 micrograms per sample, was extracted from PBMCs with Trizol reagent. Naive CD45RAhigh/CD27high T cell percentages were measured by flow cytometry on a PBMC aliquot from every donor. Library preparation employed 5' RACE. Sequencing was carried out with an Illumina HiSeq 2500. A second PCR of 7 to 11 cycles was run with a J-beta primer mix and a sample-barcoded 5' primer. A unique molecular identifier was introduced onto each TCR beta cDNA molecule by a template-switch 5' adaptor carrying 12 random nucleotides. Each sample yielded at least 3 million CDR3-containing paired-end reads. First-strand cDNA synthesis was performed from all RNA using the Mint cDNA synthesis kit, with priming by a TRBC-specific oligonucleotide. All cDNA was treated with uracil-DNA glycosylase and then went through a first 18-cycle PCR with the universal primers M1SS and BC2_uni_R. The study's processing was this. Normalization of each sample was performed by random selection of 1 million high-quality reads, each carrying a distinct molecular identifier. Reads sharing molecular identifiers were discarded rather than binned into consensus sequences. MiTCR, run with a Q25 quality threshold and the strictest error-elimination algorithm, handled CDR3 identification, clonotype clustering and error correction. A nonparametric unseen species model with Euler transformation was used to estimate lower-bound total TCR beta diversity. TCRdb trimmed public reads at Q25 via fastp, called clones via MiXCR and kept in-frame beta chains. Rows are unified per CDR3 protein, each entry keeping the most common DNA and genes. The V and J calls come from TCRdb's annotation, not from the publication. The sample table contains some 560,000 distinct CDR3 sequences; only one count was recorded for over 25% of them. The top ten hold approximately 4% of the sample.

The investigation overall reported the following: There was a strong correlation between observed TCR beta diversity and the percentage of naive T cells measured by flow cytometry. Compared with the aged group, the long-lived group had more naive CD4+ T cells, fewer expanded clones and increased TCR diversity, a pattern suggesting age selection. Because the CMV infection status of the donors was unknown, age-related changes in expanded clonotypes may potentially have been confounded. Bulk unsorted PBMC profiling prevented conclusive comparison of naive and antigen-experienced compartments. As age increased, observed TCR beta diversity per million T cells dropped in a roughly linear way, and a significant reduction was already evident by age approximately 40. Estimates of total diversity based on one million sequenced T cells were regarded as lower bounds and as underestimates.

As to this clonotype: What this receptor recognizes is not known. Base-call qualities are not available, and no considerably larger clone is one nucleotide away.

The same data also contributed to another study, on T cells of mothers and their children. Taken from the second paper: The donors were nine systemically healthy Caucasian individuals, made up of three mothers and their six children. cDNA synthesis consumed the entire amount of extracted RNA, loaded at approximately 1.4 ug RNA in each 15 ul reaction. Sample barcodes and 2-4 random nucleotides were added via the M1S primer in the second PCR. More than 9 million TCR beta CDR3 reads were obtained from each mother, and some 3.2 million reads were obtained from each child. Thymic selection shapes the output of TCR recombination in a similar way in related and unrelated pairs, and inherited differences have a minor effect. Related mother-child pairs always showed normalized repertoire overlap that was slightly higher than in unrelated mother-child pairs, though the difference was never significant. No persistent microchimeric T cell clones were detected, at a sensitivity of roughly 93 clones per million clonotypes. In the study, deep NGS was used to compare the TCR beta repertoires of mothers and children, and features distinguishing related mother-child pairs from unrelated individuals were sought. On average, the children were approximately 11 +/- 4 years old, while the mothers were approximately 40 +/- 4 years old. After adapters were ligated using NEBNext reagents, the libraries underwent 100+100 nt paired-end sequencing on an Illumina HiSeq 2000. To prevent cross-contamination, the mother and child libraries were prepared a month apart and were sequenced in separate runs. For each donor, somewhere between roughly 500,000 and 2,100,000 distinct TCR beta clonotypes were identified. Naive TCR beta clonotypes were estimated from low-frequency clonotypes matched to each donor's FACS-determined naive share, without sorting.

The sample was blood. The sequence was obtained from a boy between 2 and 10 years old in good health.

CDR3 reads: CASSRAGLGYNEQFF. Read as DNA, the sequence is TGTGCCAGCAGTCGCGCGGGACTAGGTTACAATGAGCAGTTCTTC. The chain was built from TRBV27 and TRBJ2-1, with TRBD2 identical over 8 junction bases. V and J are trimmed by 5 bases and 4 bases, and the gene matches miss 7 bases of the junction. In the germline V gene (reference sequence), CDR1 corresponds to MNHEY and CDR2 to SMNVEV. From cysteine to phenylalanine, the CDR3 is 15 amino acids long. The CDR3 DNA has 45 bases and is translated from base 1.